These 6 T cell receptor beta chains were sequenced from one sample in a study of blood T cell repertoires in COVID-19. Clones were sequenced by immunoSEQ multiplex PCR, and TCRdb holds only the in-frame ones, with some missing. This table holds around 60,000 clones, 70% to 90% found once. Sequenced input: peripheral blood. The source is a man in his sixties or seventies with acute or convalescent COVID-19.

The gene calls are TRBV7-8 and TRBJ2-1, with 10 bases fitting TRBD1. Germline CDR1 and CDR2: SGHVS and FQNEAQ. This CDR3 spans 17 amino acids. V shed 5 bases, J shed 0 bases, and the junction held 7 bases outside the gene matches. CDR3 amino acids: CASSDRGRISSYNEQFF. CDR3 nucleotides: TGTGCCAGCAGCGACAGGGGGCGAATCAGCTCCTACAATGAGCAGTTCTTC.

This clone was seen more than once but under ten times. The CDR3 region has the DNA TGTGCCAGCAAGACAGGGGTTGGCTACACCTTC. Translation gives CASKTGVGYTF. This chain joins TRBV6-5 and TRBJ1-2, with TRBD1 matching 8 bases. V lost 7 bases and J lost 7; bases outside the gene matches: 2. The length of the CDR3 is 11 residues. Germline V gives CDR1 MNHEY, CDR2 SVGAGI.

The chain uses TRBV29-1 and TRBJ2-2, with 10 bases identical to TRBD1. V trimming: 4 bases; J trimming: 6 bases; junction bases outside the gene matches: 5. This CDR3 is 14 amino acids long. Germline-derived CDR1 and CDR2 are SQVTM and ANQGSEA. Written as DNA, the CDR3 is TGCAGCGTTGCGCCGGACAGGGGGTCCGGGGAGCTGTTTTTT. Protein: CSVAPDRGSGELFF.

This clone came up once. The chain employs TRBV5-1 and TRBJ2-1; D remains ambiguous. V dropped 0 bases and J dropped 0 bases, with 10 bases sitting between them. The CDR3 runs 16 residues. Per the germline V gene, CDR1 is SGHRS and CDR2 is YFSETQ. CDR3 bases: TGCGCCAGCAGCTTGGCCGGGTCCCTCTCCTACAATGAGCAGTTCTTC. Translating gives CASSLAGSLSYNEQFF. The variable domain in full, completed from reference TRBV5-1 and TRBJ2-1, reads KAGVTQTPRYLIKTRGQQVTLSCSPISGHRSVSWYQQTPGQGLQFLFEYFSETQRNKGNFPGRFSGRQFSNSRSEMNVSTLELGDSALYLCASSLAGSLSYNEQFFGPGTRLTVL.

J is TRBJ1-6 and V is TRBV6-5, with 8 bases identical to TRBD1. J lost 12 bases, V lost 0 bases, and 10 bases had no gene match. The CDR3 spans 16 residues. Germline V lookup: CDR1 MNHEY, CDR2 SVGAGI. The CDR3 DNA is TGTGCCAGCAGTTACTCGGGCGTGTCAGGGGGCCAACCCCTCCACTTT. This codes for CASSYSGVSGGQPLHF.

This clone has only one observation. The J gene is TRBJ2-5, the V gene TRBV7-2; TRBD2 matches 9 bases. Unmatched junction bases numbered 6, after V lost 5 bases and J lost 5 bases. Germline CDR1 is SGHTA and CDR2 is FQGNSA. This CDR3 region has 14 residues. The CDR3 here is CASSPGGGAETQYF. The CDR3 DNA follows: TGTGCCAGCAGCCCCGGCGGGGGGGCGGAGACCCAGTACTTC.